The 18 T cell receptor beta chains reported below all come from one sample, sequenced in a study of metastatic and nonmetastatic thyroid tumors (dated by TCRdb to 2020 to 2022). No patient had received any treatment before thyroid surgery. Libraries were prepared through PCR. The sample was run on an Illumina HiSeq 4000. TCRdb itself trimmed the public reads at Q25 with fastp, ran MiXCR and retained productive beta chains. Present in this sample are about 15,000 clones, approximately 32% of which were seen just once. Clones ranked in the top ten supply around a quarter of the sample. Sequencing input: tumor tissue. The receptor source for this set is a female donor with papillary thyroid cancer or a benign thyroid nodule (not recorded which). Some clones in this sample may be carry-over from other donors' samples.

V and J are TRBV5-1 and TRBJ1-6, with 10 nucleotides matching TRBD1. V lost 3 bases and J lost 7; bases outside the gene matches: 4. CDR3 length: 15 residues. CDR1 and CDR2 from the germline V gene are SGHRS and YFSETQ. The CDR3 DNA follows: TGCGCCAGCAGCTCAGGACAGGGGGGAAATTCACCCCTCCACTTT. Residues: CASSSGQGGNSPLHF.

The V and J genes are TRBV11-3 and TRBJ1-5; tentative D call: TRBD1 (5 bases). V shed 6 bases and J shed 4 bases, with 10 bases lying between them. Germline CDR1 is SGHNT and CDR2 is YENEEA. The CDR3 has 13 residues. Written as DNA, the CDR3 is TGTGCCAGCAGTCCGGGGCTTAATCAGCCCCAGCATTTT. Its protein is CASSPGLNQPQHF. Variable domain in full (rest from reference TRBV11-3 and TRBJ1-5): EAGVVQSPRYKIIEKKQPVAFWCNPISGHNTLYWYLQNLGQGPELLIRYENEEAVDDSQLPKDRFSAERLKGVDSTLKIQPAELGDSAVYLCASSPGLNQPQHFGDGTRLSIL.

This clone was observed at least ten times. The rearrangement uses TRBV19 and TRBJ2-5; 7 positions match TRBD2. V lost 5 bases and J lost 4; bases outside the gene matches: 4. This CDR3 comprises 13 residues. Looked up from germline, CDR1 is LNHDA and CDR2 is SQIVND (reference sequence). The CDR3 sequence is CASSWGGRETQYF. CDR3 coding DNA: TGTGCCAGTAGTTGGGGGGGAAGAGAGACCCAGTACTTC. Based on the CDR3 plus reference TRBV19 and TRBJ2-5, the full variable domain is DGGITQSPKYLFRKEGQNVTLSCEQNLNHDAMYWYRQDPGQGLRLIYYSQIVNDFQKGDIAEGYSVSREKKESFPLTVTSAQKNPTAFYLCASSWGGRETQYFGPGTRLLVL.

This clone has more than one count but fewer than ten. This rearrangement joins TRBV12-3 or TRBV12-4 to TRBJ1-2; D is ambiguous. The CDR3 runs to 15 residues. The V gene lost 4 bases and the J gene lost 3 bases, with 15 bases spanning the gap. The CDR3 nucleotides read TGTGCCAGCAGTTCTGGTAGCTCGGCTCACTATGGCTACACCTTC. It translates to CASSSGSSAHYGYTF.

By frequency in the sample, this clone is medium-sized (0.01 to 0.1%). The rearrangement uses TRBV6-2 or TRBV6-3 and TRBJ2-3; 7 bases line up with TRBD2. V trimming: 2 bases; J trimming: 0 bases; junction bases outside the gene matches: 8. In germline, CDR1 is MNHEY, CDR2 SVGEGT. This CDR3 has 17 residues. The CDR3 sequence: CASSYSLLATSTDTQYF. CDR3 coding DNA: TGTGCCAGCAGTTACAGTCTACTAGCGACTAGCACAGATACGCAGTATTTT.

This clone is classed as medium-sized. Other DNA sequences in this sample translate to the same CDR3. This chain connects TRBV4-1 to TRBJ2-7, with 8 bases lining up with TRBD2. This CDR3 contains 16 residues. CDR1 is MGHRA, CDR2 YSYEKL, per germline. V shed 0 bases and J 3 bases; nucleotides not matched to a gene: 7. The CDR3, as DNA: TGCGCCAGCAGCCAAGAATTTCCCGGGACTAGCTACGAGCAGTACTTC. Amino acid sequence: CASSQEFPGTSYEQYF.

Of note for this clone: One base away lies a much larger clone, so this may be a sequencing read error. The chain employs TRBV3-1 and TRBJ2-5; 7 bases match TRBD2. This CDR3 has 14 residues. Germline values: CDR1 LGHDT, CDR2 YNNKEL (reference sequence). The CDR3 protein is CSSSQVSGGETQYF. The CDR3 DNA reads TGTTCCAGCAGCCAAGTCTCGGGAGGTGAGACCCAGTACTTC.

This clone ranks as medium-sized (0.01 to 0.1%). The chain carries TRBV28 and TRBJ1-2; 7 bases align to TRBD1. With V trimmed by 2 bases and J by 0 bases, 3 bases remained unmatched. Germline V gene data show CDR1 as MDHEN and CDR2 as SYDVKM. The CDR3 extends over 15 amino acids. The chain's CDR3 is CASSLNRGANYGYTF. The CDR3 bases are TGTGCCAGCAGTTTAAACAGGGGAGCTAACTATGGCTACACCTTC.

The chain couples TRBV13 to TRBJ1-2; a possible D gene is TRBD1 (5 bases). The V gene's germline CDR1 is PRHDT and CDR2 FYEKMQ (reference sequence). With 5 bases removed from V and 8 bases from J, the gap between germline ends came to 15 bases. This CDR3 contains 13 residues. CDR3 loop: CASSNRGAGGYTF. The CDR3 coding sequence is TGTGCCAGCAGCAACCGAGGGGCGGGCGGCTACACCTTC. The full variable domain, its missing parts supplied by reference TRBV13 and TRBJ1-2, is AAGVIQSPRHLIKEKRETATLKCYPIPRHDTVYWYQQGPGQDPQFLISFYEKMQSDKGSIPDRFSAQQFSDYHSELNMSSLELGDSALYFCASSNRGAGGYTFGSGTRLTVV.

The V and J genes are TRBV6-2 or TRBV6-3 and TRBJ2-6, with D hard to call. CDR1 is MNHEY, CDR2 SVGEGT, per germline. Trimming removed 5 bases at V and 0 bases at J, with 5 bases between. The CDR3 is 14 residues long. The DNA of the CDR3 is TGTGCCAGCAGTGACAACTCTGGGGCCAACGTCCTGACTTTC. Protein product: CASSDNSGANVLTF.

The CDR3 sequence is CSARGSCRGLEKLFF. The CDR3 nucleotides are TGCAGTGCTAGAGGGAGCTGCAGGGGACTAGAAAAACTGTTTTTT. The chain couples TRBV20-1 to TRBJ1-4; D is possibly TRBD1 (6 bases). V lost 1 base and J 8 bases, leaving 17 bases between the germline ends. Germline V gene sequence: CDR1 DFQATT, CDR2 SNEGSKA (reference sequence). The CDR3 totals 15 residues.

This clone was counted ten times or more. CDR3 region: CASSLGDTYQETQYF. The CDR3, as DNA: TGTGCCAGCAGCTTGGGGGACACTTACCAAGAGACCCAGTACTTC. The genes are TRBV5-8 and TRBJ2-5; possible D gene TRBD1, 6 bases. Germline V gives CDR1 SGHTS, CDR2 YDEGEE. There are 15 residues in the CDR3. V lost 0 bases and J lost 0, with 9 bases in between.

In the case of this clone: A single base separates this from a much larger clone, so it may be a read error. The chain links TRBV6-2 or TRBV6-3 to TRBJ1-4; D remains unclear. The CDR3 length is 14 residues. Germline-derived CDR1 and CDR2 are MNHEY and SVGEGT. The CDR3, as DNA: TGTGCCAGCAGTTACAGGCGGCGAGGTGAAAAACTATTTTTT. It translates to CASSYRRRGEKLFF.

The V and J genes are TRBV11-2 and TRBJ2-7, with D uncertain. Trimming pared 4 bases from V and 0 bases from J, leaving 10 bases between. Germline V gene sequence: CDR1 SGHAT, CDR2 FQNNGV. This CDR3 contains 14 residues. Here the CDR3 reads CASSSTCSSYEQYF. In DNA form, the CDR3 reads TGTGCCAGCAGCTCAACTTGCAGCTCCTACGAGCAGTACTTC. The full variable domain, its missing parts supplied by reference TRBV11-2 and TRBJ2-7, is EAGVAQSPRYKIIEKRQSVAFWCNPISGHATLYWYQQILGQGPKLLIQFQNNGVVDDSQLPKDRFSAERLKGVDSTLKIQPAKLEDSAVYLCASSSTCSSYEQYFGPGTRLTVT.

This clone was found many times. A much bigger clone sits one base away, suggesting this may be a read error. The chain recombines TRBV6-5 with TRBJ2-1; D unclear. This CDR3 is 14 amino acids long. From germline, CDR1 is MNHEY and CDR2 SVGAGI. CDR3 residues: CASSYTASYNGQFF. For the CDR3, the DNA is TGTGCCAGCAGTTACACAGCGTCCTACAATGGGCAGTTCTTC.

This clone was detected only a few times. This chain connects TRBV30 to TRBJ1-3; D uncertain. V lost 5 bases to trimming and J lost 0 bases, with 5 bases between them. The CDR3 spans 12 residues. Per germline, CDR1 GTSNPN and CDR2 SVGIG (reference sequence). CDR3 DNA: TGTGCCTGGCACAACTCTGGAAACACCATATATTTT. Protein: CAWHNSGNTIYF.

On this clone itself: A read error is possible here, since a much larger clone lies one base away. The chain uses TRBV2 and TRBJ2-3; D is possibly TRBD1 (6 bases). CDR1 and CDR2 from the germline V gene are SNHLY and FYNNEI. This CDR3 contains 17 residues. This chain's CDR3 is CASSPNTIPGQWDMQYF. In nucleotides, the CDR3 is TGTGCCAGCAGTCCTAATACGATACCGGGACAATGGGATATGCAGTATTTT. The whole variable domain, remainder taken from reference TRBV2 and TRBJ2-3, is EPEVTQTPSHQVTQMGQEVILRCVPISNHLYFYWYRQILGQKVEFLVSFYNNEISEKSEIFDDQFSVERPDGSNFTLKIRSTKLEDSAMYFCASSPNTIPGQWDMQYFGPGTRLTVL.

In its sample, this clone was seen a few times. The CDR3 is CASSFDLYTITDTQYF. CDR3 DNA: TGTGCCAGCAGTTTCGACCTGTACACGATCACAGATACGCAGTATTTT. The chain employs TRBV6-1 and TRBJ2-3; unclear D gene. The germline V and J ends were trimmed by 5 bases and 2 bases, with 17 bases remaining between them. CDR1 is MNHNS, CDR2 SASEGT, per germline. CDR3 length equals 16 residues.